This T cell receptor (beta chain) was captured by sequencing in a study of blood T cell repertoires in COVID-19. Overall study: COVID-19 samples from acute and convalescent phases originated in the United States, Italy and Spain.

The assay was immunoSEQ multiplex PCR, and TCRdb's table has in-frame clones only and misses some. Of around 200,000 clones in the sample, roughly 89% were seen once. This CDR3 is 18 amino acids long. Trimming took 3 bases from V and 3 from J; bases not matched to a gene: 15. Germline CDR1 is MGHRA and CDR2 is YSYEKL. Sequenced: peripheral blood. V usage is TRBV4-1 and J usage is TRBJ1-2, with 8 bases lining up with TRBD1. The sequence derives from a young man with active or convalescent COVID-19. The CDR3 DNA reads TGCGCCAGCAGCCATAGACCGGGACAGGTTCAACCAGACTATGGCTACACCTTC. Its translation: CASSHRPGQVQPDYGYTF.